This is a list of T cell receptor beta chains from one sample in a study of identical twins. Each CDR3 protein gets one entry after TCRdb re-called the 5' RACE reads with MiXCR. The sample comprises 1.5 million to 2 million distinct CDR3 sequences, around 33% of which are singletons, and about 0.27% rests with the top ten. Sequencing was carried out using cord blood. Every receptor here comes from a newborn girl in good health. The CDR3 runs from the conserved cysteine through the conserved F or W. Clone size is stated in some rows and not others, as once, few, many or a class when expanded.

j_gene,abundance,v_gene,CDR3aa
TRBJ1-2,few,TRBV27,CASSSSGLHRGSGYTF
TRBJ2-3,.,TRBV5-1,CASSPTWADTQYF
TRBJ2-7,.,TRBV7-2,CASSFSGLTYEQYF
TRBJ1-1,.,TRBV30,CAWRKTANTEAFF
.,.,TRBV6-2/TRBV6-3,CASSYPRTDGVGRQGTQYF
TRBJ2-7,.,TRBV25-1,CASSPGRQGQTYEQYF
TRBJ2-6,.,TRBV11-2,CASSLVLTISGANVLTF
TRBJ1-5,.,TRBV20-1,CSASATYNQPQHF
TRBJ2-7,many,TRBV7-2,CASSSQTSYEQYF
TRBJ2-1,few,TRBV14,CASSPKDRYNEQFF
TRBJ2-2,.,TRBV12-3/TRBV12-4,CASSPPWTSDANTGELFF
TRBJ2-1,.,TRBV6-6,CASSPLGLTSYNEQVF
TRBJ1-2,.,TRBV5-6,CASRNTGTNYGYTF
TRBJ2-3,many,TRBV20-1,CSIPGLAPDTQYF
TRBJ1-5,.,TRBV29-1,CSVGQGKGNNQPRHF
TRBJ2-1,.,TRBV6-1,CASSEVRLLSYNEQFF
TRBJ1-2,.,TRBV6-1,CASSDGRGYTF
TRBJ2-2,.,TRBV3-1,CASSPGGLADNTGELFF
TRBJ2-5,.,TRBV20-1,CSASSLAGTHNEQYF
TRBJ2-3,.,TRBV11-2,CASSLGGLVEGASRADTQYF
.,few,TRBV20-1,CSARVRLGLGGVPYEQYF
TRBJ2-1,few,TRBV7-2,CASSLVVGGTYNEQFF
TRBJ1-2,.,TRBV2,CASSDETAGYTF
TRBJ1-2,many,TRBV6-1,CASTPGVDYGYTF
.,once,TRBV20-1,CSASLGLAGVPDYEQYF
TRBJ2-5,.,TRBV20-1,CSASARLAGGETQYF
TRBJ1-6,.,TRBV28,CASTSMDRGLSSYNSPLHF
TRBJ2-5,.,TRBV12-3/TRBV12-4,CASSSWTSRQETQYF
TRBJ2-3,few,TRBV7-2,CASSFFTSGRGTDTQYF
TRBJ2-7,.,TRBV28,CASTLPDGSGGYEQYF
.,.,TRBV15,CATSRDPYNEQYF
TRBJ2-3,.,TRBV20-1,CSASRGNTDTQYF
TRBJ2-1,few,TRBV6-5,CASSYSIGGYNEQFF
TRBJ2-7,many,TRBV29-1,CSVGGGQGYEQYF
TRBJ1-2,few,TRBV29-1,CSVATGTGYTF
TRBJ1-2,.,TRBV20-1,CSARDVLLGYTF
TRBJ1-2,.,TRBV28,CASSLSVRGRNYGYTF
TRBJ2-2,few,TRBV20-1,CSARVLAGGHGELFF
TRBJ2-4,.,TRBV27,CASRTWTSEDKNIQYF
TRBJ2-7,few,TRBV10-3,CASDRGRGSYEQYF
TRBJ2-5,many,TRBV11-2,CASSLRWDNKFEYF
TRBJ1-1,.,TRBV7-9,CASSLVGAGGEAFF